The 12 T cell receptor beta chains below come from one sample, sequenced in a study of CD8 T cells in ankylosing spondylitis. Study-wide results and limits: Apparently characteristic of ankylosing spondylitis blood was a TCR beta motif (roughly eight highly homologous variants).

TCRdb passed the 5' RACE reads through MiXCR, listing each CDR3 protein once. The table has about 540,000 distinct CDR3 sequences, about 13% seen once. These TCRs' antigens remain unknown. Material for sequencing was blood, either unsorted or a sorted T cell fraction (not recorded which). Receptors originate from a male donor with ankylosing spondylitis.

There are a few counts of this clonotype. This chain joins TRBV29-1 and TRBJ2-1; D perhaps matches TRBD2 (5 bases). The V end lost 2 bases, the J end lost 4 bases, and 21 bases lay between the germline ends. The CDR3 extends over 17 amino acids. The germline gives CDR1 SQVTM, CDR2 ANQGSEA. In nucleotides, the CDR3 is TGCAGCGTTGAAATTCCAAGGTACGCAACGGGATACAATGAGCAGTTCTTC. It specifies CSVEIPRYATGYNEQFF.

V is TRBV28 and J is TRBJ2-3; either TRBD1 or TRBD2 may fit D (5 bases each). Trimming pared 4 bases from V and 4 bases from J, leaving 15 bases between. CDR1 and CDR2 from the germline V gene are MDHEN and SYDVKM. This CDR3 is 15 amino acids long. The CDR3 DNA follows: TGTGCCAGCAGTTCCGCAGGTGAGGGGCCAGATACGCAGTATTTT. The encoded protein is CASSSAGEGPDTQYF.

V and J are TRBV29-1 and TRBJ1-1; 7 bases agree with TRBD1. Germline CDR1 SQVTM, CDR2 ANQGSEA. The CDR3 is made up of 12 amino acids. Trimming at V came to 7 bases and at J to 5 bases, leaving 7 bases not matched to a gene. The CDR3 loop reads CSAQGGSTEAFF. The CDR3 DNA is TGCAGCGCCCAGGGGGGTTCGACTGAAGCTTTCTTT.

This clonotype has a count of ten or more. The J gene is TRBJ2-7, the V gene TRBV29-1, with 7 nucleotides matching TRBD1. The germline V gene encodes CDR1 SQVTM and CDR2 ANQGSEA. This CDR3 has 13 amino acids. V lost 6 bases and J lost 1; bases outside the gene matches: 6. As DNA, the CDR3 is TGCAGCGTGCAGGGGGTAGGTTCCTACGAGCAGTACGTC. It translates to CSVQGVGSYEQYV.

This clonotype showed up many times. V gene TRBV12-3 or TRBV12-4 combines with J gene TRBJ2-2; TRBD2 aligns across 9 bases. The CDR3 runs to 15 residues. The ends lost 6 bases at V and 7 bases at J; junction bases unmatched: 9. The CDR3 loop is CASRTSGWSHGELFF. CDR3 coding DNA: TGTGCCAGCAGGACTAGCGGCTGGAGTCACGGGGAGCTGTTTTTT.

This clonotype has just a few counts. This chain links TRBV10-3 with TRBJ2-3; TRBD2 matches at 10 bases. This CDR3 comprises 13 residues. The trim removed 11 bases at V and 4 bases at J, leaving 6 bases unmatched. The germline CDR1 and CDR2 sequences are ENHRY and SYGVKD. In DNA, the CDR3 is TGTGCCGCCGAAAGCGGGAGGGCAGATACGCAGTATTTT. Protein sequence: CAAESGRADTQYF.

This clonotype has just a few counts. This sequence joins TRBV5-1 and TRBJ2-7; 8 bases are a match to TRBD1. The CDR3 covers 14 residues. CDR1 is SGHRS, CDR2 YFSETQ, per germline. V gave up 5 bases and J gave up 2 bases; unmatched junction bases: 6. DNA for the CDR3: TGCGCCAGCAGAGGGACAGGCCCTCCCTACGAGCAGTACTTC. This codes for CASRGTGPPYEQYF.

V and J are TRBV30 and TRBJ2-7; D unclear. V was trimmed by 3 bases and J by 2 bases, leaving 11 bases between them. The CDR3 covers 13 residues. CDR1 is GTSNPN, CDR2 SVGIG, per germline (reference sequence). This chain's CDR3 is CAWRGRQAYEQYV. The CDR3 DNA reads as TGTGCCTGGAGGGGTAGACAAGCCTACGAGCAGTACGTC.

A few counts support this clonotype. In DNA, the CDR3 is TGCGCCAGCAGCTCGGGACTAGCGGAGCTAATATATTACAATGAGCAGTTCTTC. Residues: CASSSGLAELIYYNEQFF. This chain connects TRBV4-1 to TRBJ2-1; 11 bases map to TRBD2. Germline CDR1 and CDR2: MGHRA and YSYEKL. V was pared by 5 bases and J by 4 bases, with 13 bases of the junction left unmatched. The CDR3 extends over 18 amino acids.

The CDR3 DNA is TGTGCCAGCAGCTTGGGGGCGGATGCAACACCTTCCACAGATACGCAGTATTTT. This gives the protein CASSLGADATPSTDTQYF. The chain has TRBV7-8 and TRBJ2-3, with D possibly TRBD1 on 6 matching bases. Germline V gives CDR1 SGHVS, CDR2 FQNEAQ. Trimming removed 3 bases from V and 2 bases from J, with 21 bases in between. The CDR3 is 18 amino acids.

This clonotype occurred a few times. V usage is TRBV20-1 and J usage is TRBJ2-2, with 10 bases identical to TRBD2. The CDR3 loop spans 14 amino acids. The V gene's germline CDR1 is DFQATT and CDR2 SNEGSKA (reference sequence). The J segment lost 6 bases and the V segment lost 7 bases, leaving 8 bases of the junction unmatched. The CDR3 sequence is CSVPIAGGAGELFF. CDR3 nucleotide sequence: TGCAGTGTACCTATAGCGGGAGGAGCCGGGGAGCTGTTTTTT.

V usage is TRBV6-1 and J usage is TRBJ2-2, with 9 bases fitting TRBD1. J was trimmed by 5 bases and V by 6 bases; bases with no gene match: 7. CDR3 length: 15 amino acids. Germline V gene lookup returns CDR1 MNHNS and CDR2 SASEGT. The CDR3 nucleotides read TGTGCCAGCAGAGGGACAGGGTCGAGGACCGGGGAGCTGTTTTTT. This translates into CASRGTGSRTGELFF.